These 19 T cell receptor beta chains were all obtained from the same sample, sequenced in a study of T cell responses to AZD1222 COVID-19 vaccine. This table comes from immunoSEQ multiplex PCR, and its TCRdb copy is limited to in-frame clones, with some not included. The sample lists tens of thousands of clones, around four fifths occurring once. The specimen was peripheral blood, collected 28 days after the second AZD1222 dose. The origin of the receptors is an adult who received the AZD1222 COVID-19 vaccine.

The chain couples TRBV5-1 to TRBJ1-1; no clear D gene. Germline V gene sequence: CDR1 SGHRS, CDR2 YFSETQ. The CDR3 spans 13 residues. The V end was cut by 4 bases, the J end by 1 base, with 8 bases between. The CDR3 loop is CASSPMGNTEAFF. As DNA, the CDR3 is TGCGCCAGCAGCCCGATGGGGAACACTGAAGCTTTCTTT.

The rearrangement joins TRBV7-7 to TRBJ2-1; TRBD1 is a possible D gene (5 bases). The germline CDR1 and CDR2 sequences are SSHAT and FNYEAQ (reference sequence). This CDR3 region has 13 residues. V was cut by 5 bases and J by 8 bases, with 13 bases left in between. The CDR3, as DNA: TGTGCCAGCAGCCAACGAGGCAGGGATGAGCAGTTCTTC. This gives the protein CASSQRGRDEQFF. The entire variable domain, with the rest obtained from reference TRBV7-7 and TRBJ2-1, is as follows: GAGVSQSPRYKVTKRGQDVTLRCDPISSHATLYWYQQALGQGPEFLTYFNYEAQPDKSGLPSDRFSAERPEGSISTLTIQRTEQRDSAMYRCASSQRGRDEQFFGPGTRLTVL.

The V call is TRBV6-5, the J call TRBJ1-4, with a tentative D call TRBD1 (5 bases). Germline CDR1 reads MNHEY; CDR2 reads SVGAGI. The CDR3 consists of 15 residues. Trimming shortened V by 0 bases and J by 15 bases, and 20 bases separated the two germline ends. CDR3 in amino acids: CASSYSTGTLTEMFF. Written as DNA, the CDR3 is TGTGCCAGCAGTTACTCAACCGGGACCCTTACTGAGATGTTTTTT.

The chain joins TRBV5-1 to TRBJ1-6, with D perhaps matching TRBD1 (6 bases). V lost 4 bases and J 0 bases, leaving 11 bases between the germline ends. The CDR3 is made up of 16 amino acids. The V gene's germline CDR1 is SGHRS and CDR2 YFSETQ. The CDR3: CASSKDSSSYNSPLHF. The CDR3 DNA sequence: TGCGCCAGCAGCAAGGACAGCAGCTCCTATAATTCACCCCTCCACTTT.

The chain couples TRBV5-1 to TRBJ2-1, with unresolved D. The germline V and J ends were trimmed by 0 bases and 0 bases, with 7 bases remaining between them. Germline CDR1 and CDR2: SGHRS and YFSETQ. The CDR3 loop spans 15 amino acids. The CDR3 bases are TGCGCCAGCAGCTTGGAGCGTCCCTCCTACAATGAGCAGTTCTTC. Translation: CASSLERPSYNEQFF.

The J gene is TRBJ1-6, the V gene TRBV6-1; TRBD1 matches 9 bases. The V and J ends lost 3 bases and 12 bases, in that order; junction bases with no gene match: 12. The CDR3 totals 16 residues. Germline CDR1 is MNHNS and CDR2 is SASEGT. The CDR3 region has the DNA TGTGCCAGCAGTGACAACCGGGGACAGGGATTGAGACCCCTCCACTTT. Translating gives CASSDNRGQGLRPLHF.

This clone was seen once. This chain links TRBV19 with TRBJ2-1; maybe TRBD2 (7 bases). The ends were cut back, 5 bases at V and 8 bases at J, with 10 bases in the middle. Germline CDR1 reads LNHDA; CDR2 reads SQIVND (reference sequence). This CDR3 is 12 amino acids long. CDR3 protein: CASSRGAHEQFF. As DNA, the CDR3 is TGTGCCAGTAGTCGGGGGGCGCATGAGCAGTTCTTC.

This clone occurred once. Here the CDR3 DNA reads TGTGCCAGCTCATCCGGGACAGGCGGTGACGAGCAGTACTTC. Protein sequence: CASSSGTGGDEQYF. This chain joins TRBV18 and TRBJ2-7, with TRBD1 matching 8 bases. This CDR3 is 14 amino acids long. V shed 5 bases, J shed 5 bases, and the junction held 8 bases outside the gene matches. The V gene's germline CDR1 is KGHSH and CDR2 LQKENI. The whole variable domain, remainder taken from reference TRBV18 and TRBJ2-7, is NAGVMQNPRHLVRRRGQEARLRCSPMKGHSHVYWYRQLPEEGLKFMVYLQKENIIDESGMPKERFSAEFPKEGPSILRIQQVVRGDSAAYFCASSSGTGGDEQYFGPGTRLTVT.

The chain employs TRBV18 and TRBJ2-3; 10 bases map to TRBD2. Germline V CDR1 and CDR2: KGHSH, LQKENI. The length of the CDR3 is 16 residues. Trimming removed 3 bases from V and 0 bases from J; junction bases left unmatched: 3. The CDR3 DNA follows: TGTGCCAGCTCACCTAGCGGGGGGTCTAGCACAGATACGCAGTATTTT. It specifies CASSPSGGSSTDTQYF. The full variable domain, with the rest looked up from reference TRBV18 and TRBJ2-3, is NAGVMQNPRHLVRRRGQEARLRCSPMKGHSHVYWYRQLPEEGLKFMVYLQKENIIDESGMPKERFSAEFPKEGPSILRIQQVVRGDSAAYFCASSPSGGSSTDTQYFGPGTRLTVL.

The chain couples TRBV7-8 to TRBJ1-1, with D unresolved. Deletions cut 2 bases from V and 0 bases from J, with 4 bases between. The CDR3 is 13 residues long. Germline V gene sequence: CDR1 SGHVS, CDR2 FQNEAQ. This CDR3 reads CASSLILNTEAFF. For the CDR3, the DNA is TGTGCCAGCAGCTTAATCCTGAACACTGAAGCTTTCTTT.

This clone has more than one count but fewer than ten. This chain links TRBV6-6 with TRBJ1-5; no clear D. This CDR3 is 14 amino acids long. V was pared by 4 bases and J by 4 bases, with 11 bases between. Germline V gives CDR1 MNHNY, CDR2 SVGAGI (reference sequence). The CDR3 nucleotides read TGTGCCAGCAGTTGGGCGACGGGAAATCAGCCCCAGCATTTT. As protein: CASSWATGNQPQHF.

The genes are TRBV19 and TRBJ1-1, with a weak D call TRBD1 (5 bases). CDR1 is LNHDA and CDR2 is SQIVND in the germline V gene (reference sequence). V lost 3 bases and J lost 1, with 9 bases in between. The CDR3 contains 14 residues. CDR3 sequence: CASSIGGRNTEAFF. The CDR3 DNA reads TGTGCCAGTAGTATCGGGGGGAGGAACACTGAAGCTTTCTTT.

The chain has TRBV7-9 and TRBJ1-5, with D possibly TRBD1 on 5 matching bases. CDR1 is SEHNR, CDR2 FQNEAQ, per germline (reference sequence). Trimming took 5 bases from V and 0 from J, leaving 20 bases between them. The CDR3 covers 18 residues. The CDR3, as DNA: TGTGCCAGCAGCGCCTCGGCAGGGACCGATCATAGCAATCAGCCCCAGCATTTT. Encoded protein: CASSASAGTDHSNQPQHF. Complete variable domain (other parts from reference TRBV7-9 and TRBJ1-5): DTGVSQNPRHKITKRGQNVTFRCDPISEHNRLYWYRQTLGQGPEFLTYFQNEAQLEKSRLLSDRFSAERPKGSFSTLEIQRTEQGDSAMYLCASSASAGTDHSNQPQHFGDGTRLSIL.

The rearrangement links TRBV20-1 to TRBJ1-2; no clear D. The CDR3 extends over 11 amino acids. Germline V lookup: CDR1 DFQATT, CDR2 SNEGSKA (reference sequence). Trimming left V 2 bases short and J 6 bases short, with 7 bases between. The CDR3 sequence: CSARPFDGYTF. CDR3 nucleotide sequence: TGCAGTGCTAGACCCTTCGATGGCTACACCTTC.

A few counts support this clone. The rearrangement joins TRBV15 to TRBJ1-1, with D possibly being TRBD1 (5 bases). CDR1 and CDR2 from the germline V gene are LNHNV and YYDKDF (reference sequence). This CDR3 has 12 amino acids. Trimming left V 2 bases short and J 10 bases short, with 11 bases between. The CDR3 region has the DNA TGTGCCACCAGCAGACCCCCAAGGGGAGCTTTCTTT. Translated: CATSRPPRGAFF.

The J gene is TRBJ2-7, the V gene TRBV5-8, with 10 bases that match TRBD1. CDR3 size: 15 residues. Germline V gives CDR1 SGHTS, CDR2 YDEGEE. The J segment lost 3 bases and the V segment lost 1 base, leaving 4 bases of the junction unmatched. The CDR3 spells CASSLSGQGFYEQYF. DNA for the CDR3: TGTGCCAGCAGCTTGTCGGGACAGGGGTTCTACGAGCAGTACTTC.

The chain carries TRBV2 and TRBJ1-4; no reliable D call. Germline CDR1 and CDR2: SNHLY and FYNNEI. The CDR3 spans 15 residues. The germline V and J ends were trimmed by 2 bases and 6 bases, with 13 bases remaining between them. The CDR3, as DNA: TGTGCCAGCAGTGAACTCCATCGTGGGGATGAAAAACTGTTTTTT. Translating it yields CASSELHRGDEKLFF.

The V call is TRBV4-3, the J call TRBJ2-5, with 9 nucleotides matching TRBD1. J gave up 7 bases and V 3 bases, and 12 bases lay outside the gene matches. Germline values: CDR1 LGHNA, CDR2 YSLEER. This CDR3 spans 16 amino acids. In DNA, the CDR3 is TGCGCCAGCAGCCACCTTCGGGGACAGGGCCTTCGGACCCAGTACTTC. As protein: CASSHLRGQGLRTQYF.

The V call is TRBV5-6, the J call TRBJ2-5, with 7 bases matching TRBD2. The CDR3 contains 19 residues. J lost 1 base, V lost 0 bases, and 15 bases had no gene match. Germline V gives CDR1 SGHDT, CDR2 YYEEEE. The CDR3 region is CASSLVGQVRGDSQETQYF. CDR3 in DNA: TGTGCCAGCAGCTTGGTAGGGCAGGTACGGGGGGACTCCCAAGAGACCCAGTACTTC.